The T cell receptor beta chain under discussion was sequenced for a study of T cell responses to AZD1222 COVID-19 vaccine. Study-wide results and caveats: It was only after the peak T cell response that any repertoires were sampled. Unmutated variant regions reportedly attract nearly half of all spike-specific TCRs.

A word on this clone: The antigen is unknown.

Germline V gives CDR1 SNHLY, CDR2 FYNNEI. Trimming cost V 6 bases and J 0 bases, with 22 bases left between them. CDR3 length equals 18 residues. Profiled with immunoSEQ multiplex PCR; TCRdb holds only in-frame clones, not every one. The sample has 100,000 to 120,000 clones, about 85% seen once. The sequenced sample was peripheral blood, obtained on day 0 of AZD1222 vaccination. The origin of this receptor is an adult in good health. The genes are TRBV2 and TRBJ2-3; TRBD1 is a possible D gene (5 bases). The CDR3 DNA is TGTGCCAGCAGGTTGGAAAGACGACAGAGAACTAGCACAGATACGCAGTATTTT. It codes for CASRLERRQRTSTDTQYF.